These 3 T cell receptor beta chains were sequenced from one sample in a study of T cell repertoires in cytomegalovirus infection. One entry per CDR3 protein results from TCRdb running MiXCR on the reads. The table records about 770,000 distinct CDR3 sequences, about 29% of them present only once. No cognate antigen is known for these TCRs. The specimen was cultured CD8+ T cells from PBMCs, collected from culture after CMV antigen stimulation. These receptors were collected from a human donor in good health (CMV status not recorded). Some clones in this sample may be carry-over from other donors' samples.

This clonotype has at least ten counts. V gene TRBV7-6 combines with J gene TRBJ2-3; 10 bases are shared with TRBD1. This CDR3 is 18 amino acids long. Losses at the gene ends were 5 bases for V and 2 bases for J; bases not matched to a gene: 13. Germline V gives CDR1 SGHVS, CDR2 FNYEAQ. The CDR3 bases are TGTGCCAGCAGCCCAGTCCTGGGACAGGGGACCTCCACAGATACGCAGTATTTT. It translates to CASSPVLGQGTSTDTQYF.

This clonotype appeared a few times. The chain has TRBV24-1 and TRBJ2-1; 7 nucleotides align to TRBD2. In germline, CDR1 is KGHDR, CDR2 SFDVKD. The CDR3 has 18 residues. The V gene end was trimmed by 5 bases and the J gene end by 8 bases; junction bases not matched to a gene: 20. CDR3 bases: TGTGCCACCAGTGGCCTCCCGAGGACGGGGGGTTTGTATTATGAGCAGTTCTTC. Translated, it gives CATSGLPRTGGLYYEQFF.

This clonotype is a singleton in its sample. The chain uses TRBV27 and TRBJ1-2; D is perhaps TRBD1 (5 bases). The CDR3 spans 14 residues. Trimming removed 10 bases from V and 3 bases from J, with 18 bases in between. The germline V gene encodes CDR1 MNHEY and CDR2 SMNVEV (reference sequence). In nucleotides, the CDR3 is TGTGCCACCAAGGGGCCTAGCCCTTACTATGGCTACACCTTC. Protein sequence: CATKGPSPYYGYTF.